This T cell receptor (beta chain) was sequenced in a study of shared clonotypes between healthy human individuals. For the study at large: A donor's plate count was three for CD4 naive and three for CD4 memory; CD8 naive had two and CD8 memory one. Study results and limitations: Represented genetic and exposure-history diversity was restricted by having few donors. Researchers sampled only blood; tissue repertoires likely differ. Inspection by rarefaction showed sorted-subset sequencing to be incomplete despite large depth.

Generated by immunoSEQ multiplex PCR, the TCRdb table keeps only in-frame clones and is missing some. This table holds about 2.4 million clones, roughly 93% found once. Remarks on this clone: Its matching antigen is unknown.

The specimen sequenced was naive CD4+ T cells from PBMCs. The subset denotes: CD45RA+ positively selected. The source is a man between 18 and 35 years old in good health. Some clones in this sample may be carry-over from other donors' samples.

CDR3 sequence: CASSLMGGTGELFF. The CDR3 region has the DNA TGTGCCAGCAGTTTAATGGGTGGAACCGGGGAGCTGTTTTTT. V is TRBV5-6 and J is TRBJ2-2; D unresolved. The V end lost 5 bases, the J end lost 5 bases, and 13 bases lay between the germline ends. This CDR3 is built from 14 residues. CDR1 is SGHDT and CDR2 is YYEEEE in the germline V gene.